A single T cell receptor beta chain is shown here with its context. What it binds is not known. The data derive from a study of OX40 agonist ivuxolimab in advanced cancers. The wider study: Allowance was made for prior anti-PD-1, anti-PD-L1 or anti-CTLA-4 therapy, and 40% to 45% had some. General observations from the study: The authors also found low normalized T-cell clonal expansion in some nonresponders. At 0.1 to 3.0 mg/kg, clonal expansion of CD4+ and CD8+ blood T cells had occurred by week 6. Expanded clones belonging to CD8+ T cells outnumbered, on average, those of CD4+.

Assay: immunoSEQ multiplex PCR; the TCRdb copy retains only in-frame clones and omits some. This table has 50,000 to 65,000 clones, about nine tenths appearing once. The starting material was CD4+ or CD8+ T cells sorted from blood, obtained in a trial of the OX40 agonist ivuxolimab. The TCR comes from an adult with an advanced solid tumor such as melanoma, head and neck, liver or kidney cancer.

The CDR3 protein is CASSQGTRTQPQHF. The CDR3 coding sequence is TGCGCCAGCAGCCAAGGAACGAGGACTCAGCCCCAGCATTTT. The rearrangement uses TRBV4-3 and TRBJ1-5; no firm D call. This CDR3 is built from 14 residues. V lost 1 base to trimming and J lost 6 bases, with 10 bases between them. Per germline, CDR1 LGHNA and CDR2 YSLEER.